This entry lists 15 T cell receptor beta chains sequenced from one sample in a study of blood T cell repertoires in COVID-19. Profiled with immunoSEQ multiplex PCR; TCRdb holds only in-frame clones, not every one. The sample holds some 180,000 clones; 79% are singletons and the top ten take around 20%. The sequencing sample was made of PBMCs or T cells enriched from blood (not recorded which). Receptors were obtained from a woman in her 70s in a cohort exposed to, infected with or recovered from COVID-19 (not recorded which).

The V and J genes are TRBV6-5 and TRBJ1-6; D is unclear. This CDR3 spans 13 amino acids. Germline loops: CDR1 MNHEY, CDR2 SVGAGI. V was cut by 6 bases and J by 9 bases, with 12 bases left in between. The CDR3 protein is CASRSIFGSPLHF. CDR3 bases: TGTGCCAGCAGGTCCATCTTCGGTTCACCCCTCCACTTT.

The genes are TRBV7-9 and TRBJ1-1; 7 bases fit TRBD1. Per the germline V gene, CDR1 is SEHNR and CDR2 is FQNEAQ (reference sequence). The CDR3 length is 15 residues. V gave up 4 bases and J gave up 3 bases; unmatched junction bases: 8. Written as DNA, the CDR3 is TGTGCCAGCAGCTCATATACAGGGGCCTACACTGAAGCTTTCTTT. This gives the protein CASSSYTGAYTEAFF.

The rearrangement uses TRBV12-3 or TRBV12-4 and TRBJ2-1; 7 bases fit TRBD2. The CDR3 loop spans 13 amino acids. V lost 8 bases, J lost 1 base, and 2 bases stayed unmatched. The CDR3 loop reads CASGRGSYNEQFF. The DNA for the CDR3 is TGTGCCAGCGGGCGGGGGTCCTACAATGAGCAGTTCTTC.

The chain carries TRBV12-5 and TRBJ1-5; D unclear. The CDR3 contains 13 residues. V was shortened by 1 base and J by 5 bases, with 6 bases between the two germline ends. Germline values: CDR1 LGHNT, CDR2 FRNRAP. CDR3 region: CASGLEEYQPQHF. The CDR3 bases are TGTGCTAGTGGTTTGGAGGAGTATCAGCCCCAGCATTTT.

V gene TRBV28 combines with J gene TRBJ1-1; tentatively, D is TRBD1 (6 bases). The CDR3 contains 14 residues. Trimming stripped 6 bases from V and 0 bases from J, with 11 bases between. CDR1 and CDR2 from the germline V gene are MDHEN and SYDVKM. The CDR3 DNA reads TGTGCCAGCAGAACCGGGACACTGAACACTGAAGCTTTCTTT. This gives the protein CASRTGTLNTEAFF.

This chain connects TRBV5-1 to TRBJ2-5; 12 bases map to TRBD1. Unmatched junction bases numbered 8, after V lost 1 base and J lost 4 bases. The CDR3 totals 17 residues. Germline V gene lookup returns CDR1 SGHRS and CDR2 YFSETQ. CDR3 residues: CASSLSPGQGAGETQYF. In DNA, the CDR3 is TGCGCCAGCAGCTTGTCACCGGGACAGGGGGCAGGAGAGACCCAGTACTTC.

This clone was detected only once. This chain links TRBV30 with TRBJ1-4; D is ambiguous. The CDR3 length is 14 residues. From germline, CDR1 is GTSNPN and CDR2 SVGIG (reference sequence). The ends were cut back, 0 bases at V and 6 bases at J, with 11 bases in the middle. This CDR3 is CAWSVRGIDEKLFF. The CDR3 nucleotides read TGTGCCTGGAGTGTACGAGGAATAGATGAAAAACTGTTTTTT.

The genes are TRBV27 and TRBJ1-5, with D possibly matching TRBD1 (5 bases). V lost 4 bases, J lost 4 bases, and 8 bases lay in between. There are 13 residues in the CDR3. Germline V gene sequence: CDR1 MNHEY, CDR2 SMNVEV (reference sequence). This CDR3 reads CASSWGGNQPQHF. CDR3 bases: TGTGCCAGCAGTTGGGGCGGAAATCAGCCCCAGCATTTT.

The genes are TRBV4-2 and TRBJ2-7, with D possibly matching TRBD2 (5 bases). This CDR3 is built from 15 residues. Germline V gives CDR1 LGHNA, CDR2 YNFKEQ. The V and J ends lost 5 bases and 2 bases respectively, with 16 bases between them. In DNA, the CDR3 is TGTGCCAGCAGCTCCTGGAGGCAGAATCCCTACGAGCAGTACTTC. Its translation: CASSSWRQNPYEQYF.

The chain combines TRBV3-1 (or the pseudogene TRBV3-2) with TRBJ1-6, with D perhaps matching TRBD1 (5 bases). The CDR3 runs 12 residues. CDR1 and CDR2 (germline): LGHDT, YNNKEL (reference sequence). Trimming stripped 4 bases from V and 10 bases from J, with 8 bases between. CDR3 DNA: TGTGCCAGCAGCCCGGAGGGGTCACCCCTCCACTTT. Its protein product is CASSPEGSPLHF.

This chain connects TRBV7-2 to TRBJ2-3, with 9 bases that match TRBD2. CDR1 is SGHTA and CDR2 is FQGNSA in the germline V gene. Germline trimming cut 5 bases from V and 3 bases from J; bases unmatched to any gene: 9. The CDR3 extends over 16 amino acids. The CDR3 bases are TGTGCCAGCAGCAGGAGAGCGGGAGGTCGAACAGATACGCAGTATTTT. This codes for CASSRRAGGRTDTQYF.

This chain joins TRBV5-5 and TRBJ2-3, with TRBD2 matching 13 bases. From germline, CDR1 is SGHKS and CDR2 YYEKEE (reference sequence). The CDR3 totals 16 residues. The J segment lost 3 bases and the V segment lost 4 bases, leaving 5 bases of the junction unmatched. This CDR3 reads CASSTGLAGITDTQYF. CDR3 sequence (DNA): TGTGCCAGCAGCACGGGACTAGCGGGGATAACAGATACGCAGTATTTT.

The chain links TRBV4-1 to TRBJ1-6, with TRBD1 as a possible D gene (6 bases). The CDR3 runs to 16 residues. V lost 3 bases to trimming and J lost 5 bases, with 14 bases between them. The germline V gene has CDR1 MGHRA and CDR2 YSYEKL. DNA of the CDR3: TGCGCCAGCAGCCAGTCCACAGGGTTCAATAATTCACCCCTCCACTTT. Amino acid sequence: CASSQSTGFNNSPLHF.

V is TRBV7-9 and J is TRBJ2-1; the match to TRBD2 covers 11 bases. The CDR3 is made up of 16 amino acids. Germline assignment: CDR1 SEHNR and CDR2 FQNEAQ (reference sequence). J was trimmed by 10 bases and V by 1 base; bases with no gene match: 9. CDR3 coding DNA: TGTGCCAGCAGCTTAGGGGCTAGCGGGAGGTCATGGGAGCAGTTCTTC. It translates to CASSLGASGRSWEQFF. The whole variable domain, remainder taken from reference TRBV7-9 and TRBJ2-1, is DTGVSQNPRHKITKRGQNVTFRCDPISEHNRLYWYRQTLGQGPEFLTYFQNEAQLEKSRLLSDRFSAERPKGSFSTLEIQRTEQGDSAMYLCASSLGASGRSWEQFFGPGTRLTVL.

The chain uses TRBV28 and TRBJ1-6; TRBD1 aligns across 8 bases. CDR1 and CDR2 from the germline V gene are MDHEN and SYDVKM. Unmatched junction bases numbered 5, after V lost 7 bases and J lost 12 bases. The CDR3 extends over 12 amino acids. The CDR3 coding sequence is TGTGCCAGCACCCTGACAGGGGAACCCCTCCACTTT. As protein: CASTLTGEPLHF.